The T cell receptor beta chain described here comes from a study of monozygotic twins with inflammatory bowel disease. The CDR3 contains 19 residues. Germline CDR1 is MGHRA and CDR2 is YSYEKL. TCRdb derives one entry per CDR3 protein from the 5' RACE reads, leaving out DNA. The listing contains 420,000 or so distinct CDR3 sequences. The blood volume drawn from each donor was 2 to 3 ml. Whole-blood total RNA was extracted without T cell sorting. Study observations and caveats: Compared with healthy twins, IBD patients shared fewer clonotypes with others, especially with disease activity. Repertoire similarity was not found to differ between concordant and discordant twins, possibly from limited power.

As to this clonotype: The antigen is unknown.

This sequence originates from a human donor with ulcerative colitis or Crohn's disease, or a healthy co-twin of an affected twin (not recorded which). Sequencing was carried out using blood. This chain links TRBV4-1 with TRBJ2-1; TCRdb returns TRBD1, unconfirmable since there is no DNA. The CDR3 region is CASSPPAGELSRLSNEQFF.